Sequencing of this T cell receptor beta chain was carried out in a study of T cells in Graves' hyperthyroidism and ophthalmopathy. This clonotype was counted at least ten times. TCR beta CDR3 region amplification was performed from RNA transcripts. The HTBI primer set drove a first-round RT-PCR of the TCR CDR3. TCRdb analysed the multiplex PCR reads with MiXCR anew, one entry per CDR3 protein. The sample holds about 770,000 distinct CDR3 sequences; over 15% are singletons and the top ten take approximately 15%. Uncontrolled infection, other autoimmune disease, pregnancy and lactation each barred patients from inclusion. Blood was obtained at the first hyperthyroidism diagnosis, which preceded any ophthalmopathy symptoms. The CDR3 totals 15 residues. Trimming removed 4 bases from V and 4 bases from J; junction bases left unmatched: 6. Per germline, CDR1 SGHRS and CDR2 YFSETQ.

The receptor comes from a woman aged 45-59 years with Graves' hyperthyroidism that later progressed to Graves' ophthalmopathy. The sequenced sample consisted of blood. The chain links TRBV5-1 to TRBJ2-3; 10 nucleotides agree with TRBD1. This CDR3 is CASSPGQGWPDTQYF. As DNA, the CDR3 is TGCGCCAGCAGCCCGGGACAGGGGTGGCCAGATACGCAGTATTTT.